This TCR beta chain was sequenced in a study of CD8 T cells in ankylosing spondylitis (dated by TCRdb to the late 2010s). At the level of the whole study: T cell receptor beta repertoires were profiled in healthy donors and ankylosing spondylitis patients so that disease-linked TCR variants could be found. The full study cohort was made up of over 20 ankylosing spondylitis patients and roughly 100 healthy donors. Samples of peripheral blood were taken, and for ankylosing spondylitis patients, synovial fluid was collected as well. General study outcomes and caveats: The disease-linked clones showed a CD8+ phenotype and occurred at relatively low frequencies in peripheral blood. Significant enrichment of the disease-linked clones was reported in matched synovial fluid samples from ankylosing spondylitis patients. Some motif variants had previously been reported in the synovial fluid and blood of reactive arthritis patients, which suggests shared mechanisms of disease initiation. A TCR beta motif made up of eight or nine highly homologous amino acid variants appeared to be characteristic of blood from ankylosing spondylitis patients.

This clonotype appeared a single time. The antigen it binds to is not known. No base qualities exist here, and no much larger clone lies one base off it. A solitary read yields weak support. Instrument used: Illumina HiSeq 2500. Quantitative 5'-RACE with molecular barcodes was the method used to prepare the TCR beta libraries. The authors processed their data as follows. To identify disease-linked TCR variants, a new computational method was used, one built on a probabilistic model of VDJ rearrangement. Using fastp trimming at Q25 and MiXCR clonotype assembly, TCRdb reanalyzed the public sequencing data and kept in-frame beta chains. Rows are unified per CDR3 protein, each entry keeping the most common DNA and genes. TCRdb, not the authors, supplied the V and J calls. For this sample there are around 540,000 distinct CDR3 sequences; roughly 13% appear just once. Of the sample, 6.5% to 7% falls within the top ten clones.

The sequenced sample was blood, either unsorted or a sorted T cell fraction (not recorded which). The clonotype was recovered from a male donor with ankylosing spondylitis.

Here the CDR3 is given as CSAKTSGRGTQYF. The nucleotides are TGCAGTGCTAAAACTAGCGGGAGGGGTACGCAGTATTTT. The chain is encoded by TRBV20-1 joined to TRBJ2-3; the central 13 bases match TRBD2. There are 13 amino acids in the CDR3, from cysteine to phenylalanine inclusive. This entry keeps only the CDR3 DNA: 39 bases, framed from base 1. Here V drops 4 bases and J drops 8 bases, and the junction holds 3 bases not matched to any gene. CDR1 and CDR2, per the germline V gene (reference sequence), are DFQATT and SNEGSKA.